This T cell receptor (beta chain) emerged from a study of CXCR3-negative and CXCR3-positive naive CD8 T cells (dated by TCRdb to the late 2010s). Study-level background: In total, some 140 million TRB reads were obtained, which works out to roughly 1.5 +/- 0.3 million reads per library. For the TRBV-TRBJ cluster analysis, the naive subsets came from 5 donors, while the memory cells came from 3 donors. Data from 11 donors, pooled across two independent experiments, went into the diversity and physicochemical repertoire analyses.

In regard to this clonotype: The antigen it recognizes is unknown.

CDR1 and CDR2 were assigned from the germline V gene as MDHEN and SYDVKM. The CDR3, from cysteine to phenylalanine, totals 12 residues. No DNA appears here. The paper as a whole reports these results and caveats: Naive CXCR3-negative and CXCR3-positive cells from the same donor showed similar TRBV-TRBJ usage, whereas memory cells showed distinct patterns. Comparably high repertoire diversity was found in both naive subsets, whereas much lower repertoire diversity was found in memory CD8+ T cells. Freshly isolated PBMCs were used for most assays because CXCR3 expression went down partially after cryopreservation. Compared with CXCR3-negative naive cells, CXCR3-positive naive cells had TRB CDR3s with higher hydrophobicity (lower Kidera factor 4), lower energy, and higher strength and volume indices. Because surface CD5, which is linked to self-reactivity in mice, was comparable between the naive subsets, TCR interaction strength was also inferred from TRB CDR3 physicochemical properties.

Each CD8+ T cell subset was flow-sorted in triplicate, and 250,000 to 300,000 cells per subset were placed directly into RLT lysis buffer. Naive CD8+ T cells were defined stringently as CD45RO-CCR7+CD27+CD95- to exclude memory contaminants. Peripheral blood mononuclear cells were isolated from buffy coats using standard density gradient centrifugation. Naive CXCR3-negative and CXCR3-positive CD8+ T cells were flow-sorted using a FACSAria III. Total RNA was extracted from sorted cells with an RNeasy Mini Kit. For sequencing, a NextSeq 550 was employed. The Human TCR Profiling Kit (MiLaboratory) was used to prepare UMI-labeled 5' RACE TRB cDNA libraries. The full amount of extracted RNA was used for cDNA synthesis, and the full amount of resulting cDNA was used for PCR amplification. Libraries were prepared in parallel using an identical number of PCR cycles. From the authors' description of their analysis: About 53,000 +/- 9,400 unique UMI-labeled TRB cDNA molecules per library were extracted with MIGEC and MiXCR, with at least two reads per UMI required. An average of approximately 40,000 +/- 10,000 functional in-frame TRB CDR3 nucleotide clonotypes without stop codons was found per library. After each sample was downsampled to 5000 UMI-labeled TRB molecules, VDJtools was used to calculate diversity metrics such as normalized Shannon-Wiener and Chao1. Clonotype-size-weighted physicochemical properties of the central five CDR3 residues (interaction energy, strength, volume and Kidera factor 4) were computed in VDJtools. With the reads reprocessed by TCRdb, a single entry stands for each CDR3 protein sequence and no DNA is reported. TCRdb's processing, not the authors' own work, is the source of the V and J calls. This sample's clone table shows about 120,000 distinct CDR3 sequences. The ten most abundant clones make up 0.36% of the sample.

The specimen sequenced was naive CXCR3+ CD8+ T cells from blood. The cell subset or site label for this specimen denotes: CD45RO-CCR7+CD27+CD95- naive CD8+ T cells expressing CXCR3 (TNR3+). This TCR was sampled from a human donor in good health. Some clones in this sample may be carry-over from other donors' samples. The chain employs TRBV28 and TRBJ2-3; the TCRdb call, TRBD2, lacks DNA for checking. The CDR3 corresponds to CASRGLALTQYF. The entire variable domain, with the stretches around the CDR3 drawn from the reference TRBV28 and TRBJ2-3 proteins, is DVKVTQSSRYLVKRTGEKVFLECVQDMDHENMFWYRQDPGLGLRLIYFSYDVKMKEKGDIPEGYSVSREKKERFSLILESASTNQTSMYLCASRGLALTQYFGPGTRLTVL.